Listed below are T cell receptor beta chains from one sample, sequenced in a study of response to subunit inactivated influenza vaccine. TCRdb redid the calling of the RT-PCR reads with MiXCR, one entry per CDR3 protein. This table has 150,000 to 200,000 distinct CDR3 sequences, about 9.3% appearing once. Material: non-naive T cells sorted from PBMCs, obtained on the day of vaccination. The receptors stem from a man aged 50 or older who received an inactivated influenza vaccine. Both conserved end residues are part of each CDR3. The order of the fields is clone size, V gene, D gene, J gene, CDR3 DNA, CDR3 protein. D genes are given only for firm matches. The size entry is marked missing in some rows and otherwise reads once, few, many or a size class.

few,TRBV2,TRBD2,TRBJ2-1,TGTGCCAGCATCGGGACTAGCAGGTACAATGAGCAGTTCTTC,CASIGTSRYNEQFF
many,TRBV6-1,TRBD2,TRBJ2-1,TGTGCCAGCAGTGAAGGCGGGGGGCAGTTCTTC,CASSEGGGQFF
many,TRBV5-4,TRBD2,TRBJ2-3,TGTGCCAGCAGCTCTCGACTAGCGGGGAGCACAGATACGCAGTATTTT,CASSSRLAGSTDTQYF
few,TRBV7-2,TRBD2,TRBJ2-1,TGTGCCAGCAGCTATGGGGGGGTATGGCATGAGCAGTTCTTC,CASSYGGVWHEQFF
few,TRBV10-3,.,TRBJ2-5,TGTGCCATCAGTGAGTCGATGGAGGGGTACCAAGAGACCCAGTACTTC,CAISESMEGYQETQYF
few,TRBV30,.,TRBJ2-5,TGTGCCTGGAGTGTCCTAGCGGCCAGGGGGACCCAGTACTTC,CAWSVLAARGTQYF
.,TRBV20-1,.,TRBJ2-3,TGCAGTGCTAGTGGGATCGGGACTCGATACACAGATACGCAGTATTTT,CSASGIGTRYTDTQYF
.,TRBV4-3,TRBD1,TRBJ1-2,TGCGCCAGCAGCCCCCAGGACAGGGGCGGATATGGCTACACCTTC,CASSPQDRGGYGYTF
few,TRBV20-1,TRBD2,TRBJ2-3,TGCAGTGCTGACCCGAGGGCGGGAGCGGTAGATACGCAGTATTTT,CSADPRAGAVDTQYF
.,TRBV11-2,TRBD1,TRBJ2-6,TGTGCCAGCAGCCGCCGGGACAGGCGACCCTCTGGGGCCAACGTCCTGACTTTC,CASSRRDRRPSGANVLTF
.,TRBV9,TRBD2,TRBJ2-2,TGTGCCAGCAGCGGAACACTCCGGCTAGCGGGGGATCCCGGGGAGCTGTTTTTT,CASSGTLRLAGDPGELFF
.,TRBV5-1,TRBD2,TRBJ2-3,TGCGCCAGCAGCGACCCGGGACTAGCGGGAGGTACGCAGTATTTT,CASSDPGLAGGTQYF
.,TRBV10-3,.,TRBJ2-3,TGTGCCTCACGCTCGACCACGGTGACTACAGATACGCAGTATTTT,CASRSTTVTTDTQYF
few,TRBV4-3,.,TRBJ2-1,TGCGCCAGCAGCCAAGACCGGGGACACTACAATGAGCAGTTCTTC,CASSQDRGHYNEQFF
few,TRBV10-2,.,TRBJ2-7,TGCGCCAGCAGCGCCCAGGCAGGTGGGGAGCAGTACTTC,CASSAQAGGEQYF
few,TRBV24-1,TRBD2,TRBJ2-3,TGTGCCACCAGTGATTTCACTAGCGGGGACACAGATACGCAGTATTTT,CATSDFTSGDTDTQYF
.,TRBV5-1,.,TRBJ2-5,TGCGCCAGCAGCTCCACATCAAGGGGGTTGGAGACCCAGTACTTC,CASSSTSRGLETQYF
many,TRBV20-1,.,TRBJ2-2,TGCAGTGCTAGAGCGGGGGGCGAGTGGGGACCGACGAACACCGGGGAGCTGTTTTTT,CSARAGGEWGPTNTGELFF
.,TRBV11-2,.,TRBJ2-3,TGTGCCAGCAGCTTTTCCTTGCGCCTACCCGGGGGCACAGATACGCAGTATTTT,CASSFSLRLPGGTDTQYF
.,TRBV19,TRBD2,TRBJ2-1,TGTGCCAGTAGCCCTGATAGCGGGGGGGCGAATGAGCAGTTCTTC,CASSPDSGGANEQFF
few,TRBV4-1,.,TRBJ1-1,TGCGCCAGCACCCCAAGCCCCAGGGGAGGCACTGAAGCTTTCTTT,CASTPSPRGGTEAFF
few,TRBV29-1,.,TRBJ1-1,TGCAGCGTTGTATTGGGGGGTAACACTGAAGCTTTCTTT,CSVVLGGNTEAFF
many,TRBV5-5,TRBD1,TRBJ2-2,TGTGCCAGCAGCTTCCACGCTCCGGGACAGGGAACCGGGGAGCTGTTTTTT,CASSFHAPGQGTGELFF
.,TRBV20-1,.,TRBJ2-5,TGCAGTGCTACGAGCGGGTACTATCAAGAGACCCAGTACTTC,CSATSGYYQETQYF
many,TRBV6-1,.,TRBJ1-2,TGTGCCAGCAGTCCTTTTCTTAACTATGGCTACACCTTC,CASSPFLNYGYTF
many,TRBV12-3/TRBV12-4,TRBD1,TRBJ2-2,TGTGCCAGCAGCCCCACAGGGGGCTACACCGGGGAGCTGTTTTTT,CASSPTGGYTGELFF
many,TRBV28,TRBD2,TRBJ2-1,TGTGCCAGCAGTTTGTTTGGATGGGGGGAGGGTAACGTGGGGTATGAGCAGTTCTTC,CASSLFGWGEGNVGYEQFF
once,TRBV7-8,TRBD1,TRBJ2-7,TGTGCCAGCAGCTATCGGCCGGGACAGGAGGACGAGCAGTACTTC,CASSYRPGQEDEQYF
few,TRBV3-1,.,TRBJ2-3,TGTGCCAGCAGCCAATCCCTGGCGCCCGATACGCAGTATTTT,CASSQSLAPDTQYF
.,TRBV27,.,TRBJ1-5,TGTGCCAGCAGTCCCCGGACAGACAATCAGCCCCAGCATTTT,CASSPRTDNQPQHF
many,TRBV7-3,.,TRBJ2-3,TGTGCCAGCAGCCCCTCGGCTAGCGCCACAGATACGCAGTATTTT,CASSPSASATDTQYF
many,TRBV11-2,.,TRBJ2-3,TGTGCCAGCAGCCCCCGGGATACGCAGTATTTT,CASSPRDTQYF
.,TRBV18,.,TRBJ1-6,TGTGCCAGCTCATGGGAATACTCCTATAATTCACCCCTCCACTTT,CASSWEYSYNSPLHF
.,TRBV6-5,.,TRBJ2-7,TGTGCCAGCAGTTACGGTAGGGGGAGGGCTTACGAGCAGTACTTC,CASSYGRGRAYEQYF
.,TRBV5-1,TRBD2,TRBJ2-1,TGCGCCAGCAGCCGCGAGGCTAGCGGAGTGTACAATGAGCAGTTCTTC,CASSREASGVYNEQFF
few,TRBV28,TRBD1,TRBJ2-7,TGTGCCAGCAGTTCCCGGGACAGAACCTACGAGCAGTACTTC,CASSSRDRTYEQYF
few,TRBV28,TRBD2,TRBJ2-7,TGTGCCAGCAGTTTCTACAGACTAGCGGGAGTCTACGAGCAGTACTTC,CASSFYRLAGVYEQYF
few,TRBV5-8,.,TRBJ2-3,TGTGCCAGCAGCTTGGGTCAGGGGGACTTAGATACGCAGTATTTT,CASSLGQGDLDTQYF